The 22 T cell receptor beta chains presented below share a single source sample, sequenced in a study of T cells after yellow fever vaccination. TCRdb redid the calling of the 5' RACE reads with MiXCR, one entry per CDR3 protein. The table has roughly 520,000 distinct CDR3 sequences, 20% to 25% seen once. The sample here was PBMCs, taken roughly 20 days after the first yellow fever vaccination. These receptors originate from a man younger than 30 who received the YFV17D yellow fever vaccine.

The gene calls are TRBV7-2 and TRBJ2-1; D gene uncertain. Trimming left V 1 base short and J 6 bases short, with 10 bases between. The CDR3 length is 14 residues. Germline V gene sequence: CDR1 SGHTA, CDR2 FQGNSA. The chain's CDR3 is CASSLVRAINEQFF. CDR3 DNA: TGTGCCAGCAGCTTAGTTCGAGCGATCAATGAGCAGTTCTTC. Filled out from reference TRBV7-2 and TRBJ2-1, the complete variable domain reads GAGVSQSPSNKVTEKGKDVELRCDPISGHTALYWYRQSLGQGLEFLIYFQGNSAPDKSGLPSDRFSAERTGGSVSTLTIQRTQQEDSAVYLCASSLVRAINEQFFGPGTRLTVL.

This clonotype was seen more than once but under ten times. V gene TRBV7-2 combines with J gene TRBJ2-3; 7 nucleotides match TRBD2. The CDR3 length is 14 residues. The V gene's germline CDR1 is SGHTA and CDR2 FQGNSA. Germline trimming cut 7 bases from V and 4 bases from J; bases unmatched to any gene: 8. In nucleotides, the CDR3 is TGTGCCAGCACGGTAACGGGGAGGGCAGATACGCAGTATTTT. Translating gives CASTVTGRADTQYF.

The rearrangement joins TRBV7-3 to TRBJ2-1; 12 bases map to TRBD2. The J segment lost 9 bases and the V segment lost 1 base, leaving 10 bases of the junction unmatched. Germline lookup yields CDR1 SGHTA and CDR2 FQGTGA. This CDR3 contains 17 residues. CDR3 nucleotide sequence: TGTGCCAGCAGCTTAAACCCCAGACTAGCGGGGGTTGCTGAGCAGTTCTTC. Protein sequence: CASSLNPRLAGVAEQFF.

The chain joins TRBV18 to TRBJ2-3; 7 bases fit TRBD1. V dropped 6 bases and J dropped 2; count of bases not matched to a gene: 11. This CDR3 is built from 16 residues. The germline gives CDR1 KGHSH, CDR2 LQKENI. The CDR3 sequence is CASSTRGTADTDTQYF. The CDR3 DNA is TGTGCCAGCTCTACCCGTGGGACAGCAGACACAGATACGCAGTATTTT.

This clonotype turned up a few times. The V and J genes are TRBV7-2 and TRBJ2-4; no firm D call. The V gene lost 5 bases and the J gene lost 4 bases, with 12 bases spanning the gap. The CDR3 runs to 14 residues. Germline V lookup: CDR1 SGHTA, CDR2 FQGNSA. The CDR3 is CASSPRLRKNIQYF. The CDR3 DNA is TGTGCCAGCAGCCCCAGACTCCGTAAAAACATTCAGTACTTC. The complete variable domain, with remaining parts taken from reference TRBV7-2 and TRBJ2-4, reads GAGVSQSPSNKVTEKGKDVELRCDPISGHTALYWYRQSLGQGLEFLIYFQGNSAPDKSGLPSDRFSAERTGGSVSTLTIQRTQQEDSAVYLCASSPRLRKNIQYFGAGTRLSVL.

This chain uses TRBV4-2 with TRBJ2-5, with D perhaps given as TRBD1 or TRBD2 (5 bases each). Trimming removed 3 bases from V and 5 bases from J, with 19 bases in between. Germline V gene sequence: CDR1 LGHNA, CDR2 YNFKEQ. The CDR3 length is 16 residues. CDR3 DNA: TGTGCCAGCAGCCAGGCCCGGGACGGTCTAGGGGAGACCCAGTACTTC. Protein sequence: CASSQARDGLGETQYF.

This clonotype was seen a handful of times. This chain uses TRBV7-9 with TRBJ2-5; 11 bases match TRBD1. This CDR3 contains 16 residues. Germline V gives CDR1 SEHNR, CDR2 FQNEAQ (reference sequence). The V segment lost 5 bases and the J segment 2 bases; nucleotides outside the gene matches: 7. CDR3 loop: CASSPEGQGEQETQYF. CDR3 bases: TGTGCCAGCAGCCCAGAGGGACAGGGGGAGCAAGAGACCCAGTACTTC.

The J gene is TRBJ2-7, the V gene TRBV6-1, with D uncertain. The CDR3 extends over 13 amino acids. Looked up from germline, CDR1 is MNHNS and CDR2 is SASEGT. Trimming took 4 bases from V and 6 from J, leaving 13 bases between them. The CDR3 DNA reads TGTGCCAGCAGTGCGGCAGTTTGGGGCGAGCAGTACTTC. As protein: CASSAAVWGEQYF.

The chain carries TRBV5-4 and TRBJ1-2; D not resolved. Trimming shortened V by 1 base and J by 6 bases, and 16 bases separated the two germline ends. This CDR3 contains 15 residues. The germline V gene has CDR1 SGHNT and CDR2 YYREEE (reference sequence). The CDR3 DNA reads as TGTGCCAGCAGCTTGTACGGGGAGGGTGACGATGGCTACACCTTC. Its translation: CASSLYGEGDDGYTF.

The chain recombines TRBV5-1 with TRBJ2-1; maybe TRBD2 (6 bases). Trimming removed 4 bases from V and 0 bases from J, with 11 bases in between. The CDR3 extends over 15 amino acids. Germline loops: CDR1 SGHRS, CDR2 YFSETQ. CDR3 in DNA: TGCGCCAGCAGCCGGGACTCAGGCTCCTACAATGAGCAGTTCTTC. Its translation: CASSRDSGSYNEQFF.

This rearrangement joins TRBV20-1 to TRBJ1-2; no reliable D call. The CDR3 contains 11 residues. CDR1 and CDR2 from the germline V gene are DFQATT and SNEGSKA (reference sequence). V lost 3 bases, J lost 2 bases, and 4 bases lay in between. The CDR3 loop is CSASSNYGYTF. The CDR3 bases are TGCAGTGCTAGTTCGAACTATGGCTACACCTTC.

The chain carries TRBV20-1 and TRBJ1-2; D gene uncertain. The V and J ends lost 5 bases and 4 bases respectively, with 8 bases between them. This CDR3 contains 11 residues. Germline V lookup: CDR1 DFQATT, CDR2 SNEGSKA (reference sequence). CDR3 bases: TGCAGTGCTTACATCTCCTATGGCTACACCTTC. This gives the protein CSAYISYGYTF.

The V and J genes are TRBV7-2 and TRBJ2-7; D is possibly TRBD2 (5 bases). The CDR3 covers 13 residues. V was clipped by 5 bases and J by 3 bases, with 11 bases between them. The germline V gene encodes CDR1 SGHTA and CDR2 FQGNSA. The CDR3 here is CASSPGTYYEQYF. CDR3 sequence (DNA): TGTGCCAGCAGCCCGGGAACTTACTACGAGCAGTACTTC. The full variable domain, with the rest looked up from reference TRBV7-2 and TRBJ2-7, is GAGVSQSPSNKVTEKGKDVELRCDPISGHTALYWYRQSLGQGLEFLIYFQGNSAPDKSGLPSDRFSAERTGGSVSTLTIQRTQQEDSAVYLCASSPGTYYEQYFGPGTRLTVT.

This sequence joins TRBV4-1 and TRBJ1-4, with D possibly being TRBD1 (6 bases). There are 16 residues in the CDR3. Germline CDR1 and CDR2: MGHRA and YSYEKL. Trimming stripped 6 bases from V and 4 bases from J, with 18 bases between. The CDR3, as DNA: TGCGCCAGCAGACGCCCGGGGGGGGGGCTTAATGAAAAACTGTTTTTT. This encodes CASRRPGGGLNEKLFF.

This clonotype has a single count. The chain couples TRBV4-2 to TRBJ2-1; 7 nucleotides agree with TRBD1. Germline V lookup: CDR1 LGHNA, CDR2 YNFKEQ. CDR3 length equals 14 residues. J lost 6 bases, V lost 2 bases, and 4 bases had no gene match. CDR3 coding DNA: TGTGCCAGCAGCCAATGGACAGGAAGCAATGAGCAGTTCTTC. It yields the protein CASSQWTGSNEQFF.

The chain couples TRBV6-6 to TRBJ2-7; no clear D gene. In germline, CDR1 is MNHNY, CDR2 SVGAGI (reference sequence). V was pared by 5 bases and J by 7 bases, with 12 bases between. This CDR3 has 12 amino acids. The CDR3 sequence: CASSPGFDEQYF. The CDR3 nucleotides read TGTGCCAGCAGTCCAGGCTTCGATGAGCAGTACTTC.

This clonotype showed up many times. The CDR3 region is CASSRDRDTEAFF. CDR3 sequence (DNA): TGTGCCAGCAGCCGGGACAGGGACACTGAAGCTTTCTTT. The chain recombines TRBV7-3 with TRBJ1-1; 9 positions agree with TRBD1. The trim removed 5 bases at V and 3 bases at J, leaving 1 base unmatched. Germline V gene data show CDR1 as SGHTA and CDR2 as FQGTGA. There are 13 residues in the CDR3.

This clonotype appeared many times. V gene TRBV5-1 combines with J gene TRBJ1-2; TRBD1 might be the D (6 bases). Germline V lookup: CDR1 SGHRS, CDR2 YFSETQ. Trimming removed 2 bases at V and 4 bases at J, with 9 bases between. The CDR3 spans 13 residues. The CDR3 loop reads CASSLQDSYGYTF. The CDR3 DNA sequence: TGCGCCAGCAGCTTACAGGACAGCTATGGCTACACCTTC.

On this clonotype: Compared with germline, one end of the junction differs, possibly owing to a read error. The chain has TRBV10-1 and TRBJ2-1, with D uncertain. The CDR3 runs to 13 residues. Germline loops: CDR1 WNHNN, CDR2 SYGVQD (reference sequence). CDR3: CASGDSSYNEQFF. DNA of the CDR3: TGCGCCAGCGGTGATAGCTCCTACAATGAGCAGTTCTTC.

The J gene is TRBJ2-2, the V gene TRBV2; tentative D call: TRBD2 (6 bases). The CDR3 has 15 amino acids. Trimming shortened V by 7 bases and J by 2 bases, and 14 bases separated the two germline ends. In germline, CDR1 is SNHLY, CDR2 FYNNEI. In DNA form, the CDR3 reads TGTGCCAGCAAAGTGACTAGACTAAACACCGGGGAGCTGTTTTTT. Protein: CASKVTRLNTGELFF.

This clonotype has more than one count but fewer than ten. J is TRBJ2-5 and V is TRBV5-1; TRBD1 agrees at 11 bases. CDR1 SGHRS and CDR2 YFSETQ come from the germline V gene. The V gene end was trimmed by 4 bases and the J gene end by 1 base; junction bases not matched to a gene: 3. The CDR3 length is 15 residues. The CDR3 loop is CASSGGQGGQETQYF. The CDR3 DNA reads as TGCGCCAGCAGCGGGGGACAGGGGGGCCAAGAGACCCAGTACTTC.

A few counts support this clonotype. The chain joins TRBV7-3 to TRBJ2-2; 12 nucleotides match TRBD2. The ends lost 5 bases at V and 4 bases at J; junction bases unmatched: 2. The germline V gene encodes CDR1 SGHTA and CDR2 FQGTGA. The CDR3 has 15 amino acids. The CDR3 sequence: CASSVLAGGTGELFF. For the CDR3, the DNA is TGTGCCAGCAGCGTACTAGCGGGGGGCACCGGGGAGCTGTTTTTT.